The 4 T cell receptor beta chains reported below all come from one sample, sequenced in a study of blood T cell repertoires in COVID-19. Measured with immunoSEQ multiplex PCR; TCRdb has only the in-frame clones, and not every one. This sample has 250,000 or so clones, with 70% to 85% found just once. Sequenced input: peripheral blood. Source of these receptors: a woman of 80 years or more with acute or convalescent COVID-19.

This clone has only one observation. This chain links TRBV3-1 (or the pseudogene TRBV3-2) with TRBJ2-1, with 7 bases fitting TRBD1. This CDR3 spans 20 amino acids. J was trimmed by 0 bases and V by 1 base; bases with no gene match: 15. The germline gives CDR1 LGHDT, CDR2 YNNKEL (reference sequence). The CDR3 here is CASSQVARGRSALSYNEQFF. The CDR3 region has the DNA TGTGCCAGCAGCCAAGTGGCAAGGGGGCGTTCCGCTCTCTCCTACAATGAGCAGTTCTTC.

The chain joins TRBV20-1 to TRBJ1-1, with TRBD1 identical over 8 bases. The CDR3 runs to 13 residues. The trim removed 3 bases at V and 4 bases at J, leaving 4 bases unmatched. CDR1 DFQATT and CDR2 SNEGSKA come from the germline V gene (reference sequence). The CDR3 DNA follows: TGCAGTGCTAGTGGGACAGGCAGCACTGAAGCTTTCTTT. Translation: CSASGTGSTEAFF.

The J gene is TRBJ2-3, the V gene TRBV27; D perhaps matches TRBD1 (5 bases). The CDR3 contains 13 residues. The germline V and J ends were trimmed by 4 bases and 6 bases, with 11 bases remaining between them. Germline lookup yields CDR1 MNHEY and CDR2 SMNVEV (reference sequence). CDR3 in DNA: TGTGCCAGCAGTTCAGGGTTTAGGGATACGCAGTATTTT. It is translated as CASSSGFRDTQYF.

This clone was seen once. This chain links TRBV21-1 with TRBJ1-5; the table assigns TRBD1, which was not confirmed against the DNA. TRBV21-1 is a documented pseudogene. CDR3 length: 16 amino acids. DNA of the CDR3: TGTGCCAGCAGCAAAGACAGGGGTGTTGGCAATCAGCCCCAGCATTTT. Amino acids: CASSKDRGVGNQPQHF.